The entry that follows covers one TCR beta chain sequence. The source of the sample is a study of cytomegalovirus exposure and HLA in healthy donors. TCRdb's copy holds only in-frame clones and misses some; the assay was immunoSEQ multiplex PCR. Of some 250,000 clones in the sample, around 87% were seen once. Trimming at V came to 3 bases and at J to 1 base, leaving 9 bases not matched to a gene. The CDR3 extends over 18 amino acids. This clonotype was obtained from a woman between 18 and 29 years old in good health and CMV-seronegative. The sample was PBMCs. This chain connects TRBV23-1 to TRBJ2-1, with TRBD1 matching 10 bases. TRBV23-1 is known as an ORF, though its function is uncertain. This chain's CDR3 is CASSHMKPGQGSYNEQFF. DNA of the CDR3: TGCGCCAGCAGTCATATGAAACCGGGACAGGGGTCCTACAATGAGCAGTTCTTC.